The 26 T cell receptor beta chains presented below share a single source sample, sequenced in a study of blood T cell repertoires in COVID-19. The method was immunoSEQ multiplex PCR; TCRdb's version includes in-frame clones alone and lacks a portion of them. This table has a few hundred thousand clones, over 75% appearing once. Sequences were obtained from PBMCs or T cells enriched from blood (not recorded which). The receptors were sampled from a young woman who had recovered from COVID-19.

This chain uses TRBV18 with TRBJ1-2; 12 positions agree with TRBD1. The V and J ends lost 6 bases and 7 bases, in that order; junction bases with no gene match: 6. The CDR3 totals 14 residues. Germline-derived CDR1 and CDR2 are KGHSH and LQKENI. The CDR3 nucleotides are TGTGCCAGCTCCCGCGGGACAGGGGGCGTTGGCTACACCTTC. Encoded protein: CASSRGTGGVGYTF.

The J gene is TRBJ2-5, the V gene TRBV5-4, with TRBD2 matching 9 bases. The ends lost 4 bases at V and 0 bases at J; junction bases unmatched: 10. The length of the CDR3 is 17 residues. The germline CDR1 and CDR2 sequences are SGHNT and YYREEE (reference sequence). The CDR3 here is CASSGPRGGLYQETQYF. The CDR3 coding sequence is TGTGCCAGCAGCGGACCGCGGGGGGGCTTGTACCAAGAGACCCAGTACTTC.

The chain combines TRBV7-2 with TRBJ2-3; 7 nucleotides agree with TRBD2. Germline V gene lookup returns CDR1 SGHTA and CDR2 FQGNSA. With V trimmed by 0 bases and J by 3 bases, 6 bases remained unmatched. The CDR3 is made up of 16 amino acids. The CDR3 loop is CASSLAAGGRTDTQYF. The CDR3 bases are TGTGCCAGCAGCTTAGCGGCTGGCGGGAGAACAGATACGCAGTATTTT.

The V and J genes are TRBV13 and TRBJ2-7; 11 bases agree with TRBD1. Germline-derived CDR1 and CDR2 are PRHDT and FYEKMQ (reference sequence). The ends lost 3 bases at V and 7 bases at J; junction bases unmatched: 5. The CDR3 is 14 amino acids. CDR3 loop: CASSFGQGAGEQYF. The CDR3 nucleotides read TGTGCCAGCAGCTTTGGACAGGGGGCGGGGGAGCAGTACTTC.

This clone has a handful of counts. V and J are TRBV19 and TRBJ1-1; 9 bases line up with TRBD1. Germline CDR1 reads LNHDA; CDR2 reads SQIVND (reference sequence). The CDR3 runs 15 residues. V was clipped by 5 bases and J by 4 bases; unmatched bases: 8. CDR3 DNA sequence: TGTGCCAGTAGTCCCCGACAGGGGGAGGGCACTGAAGCTTTCTTT. It is translated as CASSPRQGEGTEAFF. Full variable domain (missing parts from reference TRBV19 and TRBJ1-1): DGGITQSPKYLFRKEGQNVTLSCEQNLNHDAMYWYRQDPGQGLRLIYYSQIVNDFQKGDIAEGYSVSREKKESFPLTVTSAQKNPTAFYLCASSPRQGEGTEAFFGQGTRLTVV.

The V call is TRBV27, the J call TRBJ2-1; D not certain. The CDR3 covers 11 residues. The germline V and J ends were trimmed by 2 bases and 13 bases, with 9 bases remaining between them. Germline lookup yields CDR1 MNHEY and CDR2 SMNVEV (reference sequence). CDR3 protein: CASSLAERQFF. DNA of the CDR3: TGTGCCAGCAGTTTAGCGGAGAGACAGTTCTTC.

This clone was picked up many times. V is TRBV19 and J is TRBJ1-5; tentatively, D is TRBD1 (5 bases). This CDR3 is built from 14 residues. The V gene's germline CDR1 is LNHDA and CDR2 SQIVND (reference sequence). With 10 bases removed from V and 0 bases from J, the gap between germline ends came to 13 bases. CDR3 region: CAIPTRVSNQPQHF. CDR3 DNA: TGTGCCATTCCGACCAGGGTTAGCAATCAGCCCCAGCATTTT.

CDR3 in DNA: TGTGCCAGCAGCAAACGGCCCCGGCGGGCCCCCTACGAGCAGTACTTC. As protein: CASSKRPRRAPYEQYF. J is TRBJ2-7 and V is TRBV21-1; the listed D gene, TRBD2, was not tested against the DNA. TRBV21-1 is tagged as a pseudogene. CDR3 length: 16 residues.

The chain recombines TRBV27 with TRBJ2-1; perhaps TRBD2 as D (6 bases). Germline V gives CDR1 MNHEY, CDR2 SMNVEV (reference sequence). The V end was cut by 2 bases, the J end by 4 bases, with 18 bases between. The CDR3 consists of 17 residues. CDR3: CASSLPSRDWRYNEQFF. The CDR3 nucleotides read TGTGCCAGCAGTTTACCCTCCAGGGACTGGCGGTACAATGAGCAGTTCTTC.

The rearrangement uses TRBV30 and TRBJ2-1, with 7 positions matching TRBD2. Trimming removed 3 bases from V and 6 bases from J; junction bases left unmatched: 8. Germline CDR1 and CDR2: GTSNPN and SVGIG (reference sequence). The CDR3 runs 14 residues. CDR3 sequence reads: CAWSETGLINEQFF. Written as DNA, the CDR3 is TGTGCCTGGAGCGAAACGGGACTAATCAATGAGCAGTTCTTC.

The V and J genes are TRBV6-5 and TRBJ2-7; TRBD1 aligns across 12 bases. Germline loops: CDR1 MNHEY, CDR2 SVGAGI. The CDR3 sequence is 15 residues long. V lost 6 bases, J lost 4 bases, and 7 bases stayed unmatched. CDR3 in DNA: TGTGCCAGCAGAGGGACAGGGGGCAGTCGGTACGAGCAGTACTTC. Protein product: CASRGTGGSRYEQYF.

This rearrangement joins TRBV4-1 to TRBJ1-1; D is ambiguous. Germline V CDR1 and CDR2: MGHRA, YSYEKL. This CDR3 spans 14 amino acids. V lost 0 bases and J lost 1, with 6 bases in between. CDR3 bases: TGCGCCAGCAGCCAAGATTCCGGGAACACTGAAGCTTTCTTT. This codes for CASSQDSGNTEAFF.

The chain employs TRBV28 and TRBJ2-1, with D hard to call. The length of the CDR3 is 15 residues. Germline loops: CDR1 MDHEN, CDR2 SYDVKM. V was cut by 2 bases and J by 1 base, with 9 bases left in between. The CDR3 loop reads CASSLDLESYNEQFF. The CDR3, as DNA: TGTGCCAGCAGTTTAGACTTGGAATCCTACAATGAGCAGTTCTTC.

The genes are TRBV18 and TRBJ2-7; the D gene is possibly TRBD2 (6 bases). Germline CDR1 reads KGHSH; CDR2 reads LQKENI. This CDR3 region has 15 residues. Trimming removed 3 bases at V and 0 bases at J, with 12 bases between. This CDR3 is CASSPRLVLSYEQYF. Here the CDR3 DNA reads TGTGCCAGCTCACCTCGACTAGTACTCTCCTACGAGCAGTACTTC.

This clone was seen once. This sample also contains other DNA sequences that code for the same CDR3. The rearrangement links TRBV5-1 to TRBJ2-7, with a weak D call TRBD2 (6 bases). Per the germline V gene, CDR1 is SGHRS and CDR2 is YFSETQ. V was pared by 0 bases and J by 0 bases, with 13 bases between. The CDR3 is 16 residues long. Here the CDR3 DNA reads TGCGCCAGCAGCTTGGCCAGCGGGCGGGGCTCCTACGAGCAGTACTTC. Encoded protein: CASSLASGRGSYEQYF.

The chain couples TRBV2 to TRBJ2-1; the match to TRBD2 covers 11 bases. Germline-derived CDR1 and CDR2 are SNHLY and FYNNEI. V trimming: 6 bases; J trimming: 5 bases; junction bases outside the gene matches: 6. The CDR3 spans 15 residues. CDR3 residues: CASRVELAGDNEQFF. The CDR3 DNA is TGTGCCAGCAGAGTAGAACTAGCGGGGGACAATGAGCAGTTCTTC.

CDR3: CASSLSSFHEQYF. CDR3 DNA sequence: TGCGCCAGCAGCTTGTCTAGTTTCCACGAGCAGTACTTC. V usage is TRBV5-1 and J usage is TRBJ2-7; D remains unclear. Germline V gene sequence: CDR1 SGHRS, CDR2 YFSETQ. The CDR3 is 13 residues long. Trimming left V 1 base short and J 5 bases short, with 10 bases between.

The chain joins TRBV4-1 to TRBJ2-5; 7 bases agree with TRBD1. The CDR3 runs to 17 residues. CDR1 and CDR2 from the germline V gene are MGHRA and YSYEKL. V dropped 3 bases and J dropped 3; count of bases not matched to a gene: 13. As DNA, the CDR3 is TGCGCCAGCAGCCACTCGTGGGGTGGAGACAGGGAAGAGACCCAGTACTTC. It codes for CASSHSWGGDREETQYF.

The chain has TRBV7-3 and TRBJ1-1; 7 nucleotides line up with TRBD1. The CDR3 runs to 12 residues. From germline, CDR1 is SGHTA and CDR2 FQGTGA. V trimming: 4 bases; J trimming: 7 bases; junction bases outside the gene matches: 3. The CDR3 protein is CASSSNRGEAFF. CDR3 bases: TGTGCCAGCAGCTCTAACAGGGGTGAAGCTTTCTTT.

This chain uses TRBV19 with TRBJ1-6; unclear D gene. Trimming took off 0 bases at V and 10 bases at J, with 10 bases between the two ends. CDR1 LNHDA and CDR2 SQIVND come from the germline V gene (reference sequence). The CDR3 covers 14 residues. DNA of the CDR3: TGTGCCAGTAGTATAGATCTGGAGGCCTCACCCCTCCACTTT. As protein: CASSIDLEASPLHF.

This clone was seen once. The chain recombines TRBV2 with TRBJ1-3; 7 nucleotides match TRBD1. J lost 0 bases, V lost 0 bases, and 8 bases had no gene match. This CDR3 spans 18 amino acids. Germline V gives CDR1 SNHLY, CDR2 FYNNEI. The CDR3 loop reads CASSEARGQASSGNTIYF. CDR3 nucleotide sequence: TGTGCCAGCAGTGAAGCGAGAGGACAGGCGAGCTCTGGAAACACCATATATTTT.

The chain is built from TRBV6-5 and TRBJ1-1; 9 bases line up with TRBD1. V lost 8 bases to trimming and J lost 1 base; unmatched junction nucleotides: 5. There are 14 residues in the CDR3. Per the germline V gene, CDR1 is MNHEY and CDR2 is SVGAGI. The CDR3 nucleotides are TGTGCCAGCCAGATGGACAGGGGGAACACTGAAGCTTTCTTT. It specifies CASQMDRGNTEAFF.

The chain couples TRBV4-2 to TRBJ2-7; 8 nucleotides match TRBD1. CDR1 is LGHNA, CDR2 YNFKEQ, per germline. The CDR3 consists of 17 residues. V dropped 5 bases and J dropped 3; count of bases not matched to a gene: 15. The chain's CDR3 is CASSASEMGQANYEQYF. The CDR3 DNA sequence: TGTGCCAGCAGCGCCTCCGAGATGGGACAGGCGAACTACGAGCAGTACTTC.

In its sample, this clone was seen many times. V and J are TRBV2 and TRBJ1-5; D is unclear. Germline CDR1 is SNHLY and CDR2 is FYNNEI. V was clipped by 3 bases and J by 5 bases, with 11 bases between them. The CDR3 sequence is 14 residues long. The CDR3 region is CASSENREYQPQHF. As DNA, the CDR3 is TGTGCCAGCAGTGAGAATCGGGAGTATCAGCCCCAGCATTTT.

This chain connects TRBV11-2 to TRBJ1-3; 8 bases are a match to TRBD1. CDR1 is SGHAT and CDR2 is FQNNGV in the germline V gene. V shed 6 bases, J shed 4 bases, and the junction held 2 bases outside the gene matches. This CDR3 contains 13 residues. This CDR3 reads CASRWTGGNTIYF. The CDR3, as DNA: TGTGCCAGCAGATGGACAGGGGGAAACACCATATATTTT.

The CDR3 sequence: CASSHFSGSDEQFF. The CDR3 bases are TGCGCCAGCAGCCACTTTAGCGGGAGTGATGAGCAGTTCTTC. This chain joins TRBV4-1 and TRBJ2-1; 9 nucleotides agree with TRBD2. This CDR3 has 14 residues. V dropped 3 bases and J dropped 8; count of bases not matched to a gene: 5. The germline CDR1 and CDR2 sequences are MGHRA and YSYEKL.